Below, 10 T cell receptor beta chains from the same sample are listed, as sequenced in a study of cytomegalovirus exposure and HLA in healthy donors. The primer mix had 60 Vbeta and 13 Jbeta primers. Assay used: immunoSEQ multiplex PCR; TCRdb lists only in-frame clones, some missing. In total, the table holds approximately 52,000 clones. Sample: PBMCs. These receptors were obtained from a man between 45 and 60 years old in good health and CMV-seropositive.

CDR3 residues: CASSPPHVTGGYTF. Written as DNA, the CDR3 is TGTGCCAGCAGTCCTCCCCACGTTACGGGAGGCTACACCTTC. This chain links TRBV6-5 with TRBJ1-2; no clear D gene. CDR3 size: 14 residues. CDR1 MNHEY and CDR2 SVGAGI come from the germline V gene. V was cut by 5 bases and J by 8 bases, with 18 bases left in between.

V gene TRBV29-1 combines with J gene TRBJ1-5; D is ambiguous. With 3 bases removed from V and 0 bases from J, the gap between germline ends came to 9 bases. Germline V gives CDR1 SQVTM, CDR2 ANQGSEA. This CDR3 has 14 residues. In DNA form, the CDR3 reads TGCAGCGTTGAGACACCCGATAGCAATCAGCCCCAGCATTTT. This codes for CSVETPDSNQPQHF.

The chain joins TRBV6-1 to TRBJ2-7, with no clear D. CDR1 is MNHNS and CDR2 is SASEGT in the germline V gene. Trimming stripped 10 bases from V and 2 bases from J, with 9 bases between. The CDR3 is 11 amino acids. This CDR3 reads CAITQTYEQYF. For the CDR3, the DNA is TGTGCCATTACACAAACCTACGAGCAGTACTTC.

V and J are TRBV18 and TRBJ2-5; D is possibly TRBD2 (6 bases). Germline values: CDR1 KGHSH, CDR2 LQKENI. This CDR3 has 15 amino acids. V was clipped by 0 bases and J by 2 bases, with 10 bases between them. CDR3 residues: CASSPPGGPQETQYF. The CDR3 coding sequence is TGTGCCAGCTCACCACCGGGGGGACCTCAAGAGACCCAGTACTTC.

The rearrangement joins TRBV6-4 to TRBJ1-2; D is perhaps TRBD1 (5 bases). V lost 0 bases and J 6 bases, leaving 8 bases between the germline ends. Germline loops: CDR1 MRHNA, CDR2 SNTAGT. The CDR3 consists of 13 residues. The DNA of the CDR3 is TGTGCCAGCAGTGACTCTATGGACAATGGCTACACCTTC. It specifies CASSDSMDNGYTF.

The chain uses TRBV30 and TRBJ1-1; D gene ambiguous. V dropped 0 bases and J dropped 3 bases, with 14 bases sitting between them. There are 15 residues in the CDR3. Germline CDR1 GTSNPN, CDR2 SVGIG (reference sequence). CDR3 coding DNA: TGTGCCTGGAGTGTACAGACCCCATGGGACACTGAAGCTTTCTTT. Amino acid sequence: CAWSVQTPWDTEAFF.

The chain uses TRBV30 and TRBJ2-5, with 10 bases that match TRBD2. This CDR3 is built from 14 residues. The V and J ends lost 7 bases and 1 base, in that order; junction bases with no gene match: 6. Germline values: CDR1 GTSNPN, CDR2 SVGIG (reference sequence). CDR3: CASAQRGGQETQYF. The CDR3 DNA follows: TGTGCCTCCGCCCAGCGGGGGGGCCAAGAGACCCAGTACTTC.

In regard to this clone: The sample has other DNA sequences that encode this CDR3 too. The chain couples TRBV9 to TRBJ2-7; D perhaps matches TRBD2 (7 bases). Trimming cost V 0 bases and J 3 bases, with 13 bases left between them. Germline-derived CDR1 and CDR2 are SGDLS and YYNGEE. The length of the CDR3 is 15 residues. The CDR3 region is CASSVGSGGYYEQYF. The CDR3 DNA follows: TGTGCCAGCAGCGTAGGGTCGGGGGGCTACTACGAGCAGTACTTC.

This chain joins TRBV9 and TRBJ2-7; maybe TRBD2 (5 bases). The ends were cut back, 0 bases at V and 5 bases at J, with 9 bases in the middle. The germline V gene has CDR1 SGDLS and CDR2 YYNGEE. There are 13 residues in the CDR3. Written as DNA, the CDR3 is TGTGCCAGCAGCGTAGCTCCGGGGAACGAGCAGTACTTC. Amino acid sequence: CASSVAPGNEQYF.

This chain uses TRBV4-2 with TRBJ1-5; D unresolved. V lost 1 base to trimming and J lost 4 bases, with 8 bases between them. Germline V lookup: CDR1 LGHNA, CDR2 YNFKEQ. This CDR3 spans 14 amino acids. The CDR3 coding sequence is TGTGCCAGCAGCCAAGGAGGGATAAATCAGCCCCAGCATTTT. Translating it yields CASSQGGINQPQHF.